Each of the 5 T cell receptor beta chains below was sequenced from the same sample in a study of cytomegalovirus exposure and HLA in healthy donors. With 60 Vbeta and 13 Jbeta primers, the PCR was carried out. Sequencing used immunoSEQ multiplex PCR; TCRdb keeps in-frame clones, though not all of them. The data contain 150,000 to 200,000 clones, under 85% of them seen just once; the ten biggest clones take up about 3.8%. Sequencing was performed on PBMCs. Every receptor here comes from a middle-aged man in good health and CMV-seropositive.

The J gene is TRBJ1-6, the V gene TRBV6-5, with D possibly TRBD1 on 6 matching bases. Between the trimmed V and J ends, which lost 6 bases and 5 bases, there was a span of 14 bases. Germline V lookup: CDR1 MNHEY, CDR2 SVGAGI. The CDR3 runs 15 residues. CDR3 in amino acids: CASRPGQLNNSPLHF. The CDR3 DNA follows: TGTGCCAGCAGACCCGGACAGCTTAATAATTCACCCCTCCACTTT.

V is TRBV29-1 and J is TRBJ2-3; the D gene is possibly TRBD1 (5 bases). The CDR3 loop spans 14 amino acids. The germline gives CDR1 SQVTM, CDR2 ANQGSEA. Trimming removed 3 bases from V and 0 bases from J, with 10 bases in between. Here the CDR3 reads CSVDLRQSTDTQYF. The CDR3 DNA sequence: TGCAGCGTTGATTTGCGACAGAGCACAGATACGCAGTATTTT.

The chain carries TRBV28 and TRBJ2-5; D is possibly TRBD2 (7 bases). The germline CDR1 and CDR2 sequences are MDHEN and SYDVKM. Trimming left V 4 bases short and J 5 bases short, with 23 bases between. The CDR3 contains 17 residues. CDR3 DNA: TGTGCCAGCAGTTCCCACCCAGGGGCTCCCGGGGGGGAGACCCAGTACTTC. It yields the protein CASSSHPGAPGGETQYF.

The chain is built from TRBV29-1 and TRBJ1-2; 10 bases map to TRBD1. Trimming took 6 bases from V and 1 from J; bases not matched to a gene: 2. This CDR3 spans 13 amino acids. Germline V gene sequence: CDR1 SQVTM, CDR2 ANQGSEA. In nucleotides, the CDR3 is TGCAGCGTCTGGGACAGGGGTAACTATGGCTACACCTTC. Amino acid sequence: CSVWDRGNYGYTF.

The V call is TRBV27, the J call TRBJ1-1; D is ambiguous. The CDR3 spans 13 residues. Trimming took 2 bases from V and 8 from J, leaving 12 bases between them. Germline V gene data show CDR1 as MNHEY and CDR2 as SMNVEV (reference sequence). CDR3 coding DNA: TGTGCCAGCAGTTTAGGGCAAGGTGCGGAAGCTTTCTTT. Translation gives CASSLGQGAEAFF.